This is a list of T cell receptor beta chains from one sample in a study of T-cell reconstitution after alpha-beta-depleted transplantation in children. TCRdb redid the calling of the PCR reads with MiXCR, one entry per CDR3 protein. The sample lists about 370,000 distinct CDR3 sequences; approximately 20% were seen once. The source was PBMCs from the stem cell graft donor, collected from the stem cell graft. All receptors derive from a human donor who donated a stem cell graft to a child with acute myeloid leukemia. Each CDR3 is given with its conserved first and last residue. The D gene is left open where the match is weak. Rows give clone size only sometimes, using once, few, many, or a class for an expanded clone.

CASIPGQGYEQYF TGTGCCAGCATCCCGGGACAGGGGTACGAGCAGTACTTC TRBV28 TRBD1 NA TRBJ2-7
CASSHLAGGLSEQYF TGCGCCAGCAGCCATCTAGCGGGAGGGCTTTCCGAGCAGTACTTC TRBV4-1 TRBD2 NA TRBJ2-7
CASRGVTEAFF TGTGCCAGCAGAGGGGTCACTGAAGCTTTCTTT TRBV6-5 NA many TRBJ1-1
CASSGGMSGRATDTQYF TGCGCCAGCAGCGGGGGAATGAGCGGGAGGGCCACAGATACGCAGTATTTT TRBV5-1 TRBD2 few TRBJ2-3
CASSQDSSGRAYEQYF TGCGCCAGCAGCCAAGATTCTAGCGGGAGGGCCTACGAGCAGTACTTC TRBV4-1 TRBD2 NA TRBJ2-7
CASTQGAPYEQYF TGTGCCAGCACCCAGGGAGCCCCCTACGAGCAGTACTTC TRBV6-1 NA NA TRBJ2-7
CASSVDRTNYGYTF TGTGCCAGCAGCGTGGACAGGACTAACTATGGCTACACCTTC TRBV9 TRBD1 NA TRBJ1-2
CASKGQGNSPLHF TGTGCCAGCAAGGGACAGGGTAATTCACCCCTCCACTTT TRBV2 TRBD1 NA TRBJ1-6
CASSWGAGNTEAFF TGTGCCAGCAGTTGGGGAGCGGGGAACACTGAAGCTTTCTTT TRBV6-5 NA few TRBJ1-1
CSASPPAGPNTGELFF TGCAGTGCTAGCCCCCCGGCAGGCCCGAACACCGGGGAGCTGTTTTTT TRBV20-1 NA NA TRBJ2-2
CASSQAGVGNEQFF TGTGCCAGCAGCCAAGCGGGAGTGGGGAATGAGCAGTTCTTC TRBV7-3 TRBD2 many TRBJ2-1
CSVEYWGYAFF TGCAGCGTTGAATATTGGGGATACGCTTTCTTT TRBV29-1 NA few TRBJ1-1
CSVAVGLAGGLSTDTQYF TGCAGCGTTGCTGTTGGACTAGCGGGAGGACTAAGCACAGATACGCAGTATTTT TRBV29-1 TRBD2 many TRBJ2-3
CASSLLTGGALETQYF TGTGCCAGCAGCCTGTTGACAGGGGGCGCGTTGGAGACCCAGTACTTC TRBV7-2 TRBD1 NA TRBJ2-5
CSASGLAGGMNEQFF TGCAGTGCTAGTGGACTAGCGGGAGGGATGAATGAGCAGTTCTTC TRBV20-1 TRBD2 many TRBJ2-1
CASRTGYQPQHF TGTGCCAGCAGGACAGGCTATCAGCCCCAGCATTTT TRBV25-1 NA NA TRBJ1-5
CASSLPASEFIDTQYF TGCGCCAGCAGCTTGCCTGCTAGCGAATTCATAGATACGCAGTATTTT TRBV5-1 NA NA TRBJ2-3
CASSQERAGGGNEQFF TGTGCCAGCAGCCAAGAAAGAGCGGGAGGAGGTAATGAGCAGTTCTTC TRBV4-2 TRBD2 NA TRBJ2-1
CASSKRPMYQETQYF TGTGCCAGCAGTAAAAGGCCGATGTACCAAGAGACCCAGTACTTC TRBV27 NA many TRBJ2-5
CASGTSADEQFF TGTGCCAGCGGGACTAGCGCCGATGAGCAGTTCTTC TRBV6-5 TRBD2 many TRBJ2-1
CASSLERSYEQYF TGTGCCAGCAGCTTAGAAAGATCCTACGAGCAGTACTTC TRBV7-2 NA many TRBJ2-7
CASSQDFVSTGSSTDTQYF TGCGCCAGCAGCCAAGATTTCGTTTCTACCGGGAGTAGCACAGATACGCAGTATTTT TRBV4-3 NA few TRBJ2-3
CASSPGTGMGTEAFF TGTGCCAGCTCGCCCGGGACAGGGATGGGCACTGAAGCTTTCTTT TRBV18 TRBD1 NA TRBJ1-1
CASSPGDHNTGELFF TGTGCCAGCTCACCAGGGGATCATAACACCGGGGAGCTGTTTTTT TRBV18 NA NA TRBJ2-2
CSASAGLAGIDLSYNEQFF TGCAGTGCTAGTGCGGGACTAGCGGGAATTGACCTCTCCTACAATGAGCAGTTCTTC TRBV20-1 TRBD2 many TRBJ2-1
CSAAGTSEEQFF TGCAGTGCTGCCGGGACTAGCGAAGAGCAGTTCTTC TRBV20-1 TRBD2 NA TRBJ2-1
CSVEGAKDRDKNEQFF TGCAGCGTTGAAGGGGCAAAGGACAGGGACAAAAATGAGCAGTTCTTC TRBV29-1 TRBD1 many TRBJ2-1
CASNKPGPTAADTQYF TGTGCCAGCAACAAACCGGGCCCTACGGCGGCAGATACGCAGTATTTT TRBV12-3/TRBV12-4 NA few TRBJ2-3
CASSFASGRVSSYEQYF TGTGCCAGCAGTTTCGCTAGCGGGAGGGTTAGCTCCTACGAGCAGTACTTC TRBV12-3/TRBV12-4 TRBD2 NA TRBJ2-7
CASSLNGRRDNEQFF TGTGCCAGCAGTTTAAACGGGAGAAGGGACAATGAGCAGTTCTTC TRBV27 NA NA TRBJ2-1
CASSQRLGGNEQFF TGCGCCAGCAGCCAACGCCTGGGGGGGAATGAGCAGTTCTTC TRBV4-3 TRBD2 once TRBJ2-1
CASSVGQSEAFF TGTGCCAGCAGTGTGGGACAGTCTGAAGCTTTCTTT TRBV25-1 TRBD1 NA TRBJ1-1
CASSILDRGGYTF TGTGCCAGCAGCATCCTCGACAGGGGTGGCTACACCTTC TRBV28 TRBD1 NA TRBJ1-2
CASTPIQGDTQYF TGTGCCAGCACCCCCATCCAGGGTGATACGCAGTATTTT TRBV6-1 NA NA TRBJ2-3
CASSLGGETRELFF TGTGCCAGCAGTTTAGGGGGGGAGACCAGGGAGCTGTTTTTT TRBV6-5 NA NA TRBJ2-2
CASSRGGAAYEQYF TGTGCCAGCAGCCGGGGGGGGGCTGCGTACGAGCAGTACTTC TRBV27 TRBD2 NA TRBJ2-7
CASSRRTGAGEKLFF TGTGCCAGCAGCCGACGGACAGGGGCGGGTGAAAAACTGTTTTTT TRBV11-2 TRBD1 NA TRBJ1-4
CASNSQGWDTYEQYF TGCGCCAGCAACAGTCAGGGTTGGGACACCTACGAGCAGTACTTC TRBV10-2 NA few TRBJ2-7
CSVEDSVASPTYTQYF TGCAGCGTTGAAGACTCCGTTGCGTCCCCCACATATACGCAGTATTTT TRBV29-1 NA many TRBJ2-3
CASRRILQGARPLNQPQHF TGTGCCAGCAGACGGATTTTACAGGGGGCTCGGCCCTTGAATCAGCCCCAGCATTTT TRBV27 TRBD1 few TRBJ1-5
CSASTFLQGAGEQYF TGCAGTGCTTCGACCTTCCTTCAGGGGGCAGGCGAGCAGTACTTC TRBV20-1 TRBD1 NA TRBJ2-7
CASSVLGPTYEQYF TGTGCCAGCAGCGTACTGGGACCCACCTACGAGCAGTACTTC TRBV9 NA many TRBJ2-7
CASSDRLEETQYF TGCGCCAGCAGTGACAGGTTGGAAGAGACCCAGTACTTC TRBV10-1 NA NA TRBJ2-5
CSVVPGTSNYNEQFF TGCAGCGTTGTCCCCGGGACTAGTAACTACAATGAGCAGTTCTTC TRBV29-1 TRBD2 NA TRBJ2-1
CASSPGGPLNEQFF TGTGCCAGCAGTCCGGGAGGGCCCTTGAATGAGCAGTTCTTC TRBV27 TRBD2 NA TRBJ2-1
CATSKQGSYEQYF TGTGCCACCAGCAAACAGGGTTCCTACGAGCAGTACTTC TRBV15 NA NA TRBJ2-7
CSARGTPHTYNEQFF TGCAGTGCTAGAGGGACTCCTCATACCTACAATGAGCAGTTCTTC TRBV20-1 NA NA TRBJ2-1
CATSRGRDRETQYF TGTGCCACCAGCAGAGGTCGAGATAGAGAGACCCAGTACTTC TRBV15 NA NA TRBJ2-5
CASSLSQRGTEAFF TGTGCCAGCAGCTTAAGCCAGAGGGGCACTGAAGCTTTCTTT TRBV7-9 NA few TRBJ1-1
CSATGLAGSYEQYF TGCAGTGCTACGGGACTAGCGGGATCGTACGAGCAGTACTTC TRBV20-1 TRBD2 many TRBJ2-7
CATRGFSGTGELFF TGTGCCACCAGAGGATTTAGCGGCACCGGGGAGCTGTTTTTT TRBV15 NA NA TRBJ2-2
CSARSSGSNNYEQYF TGCAGTGCTAGATCTAGCGGGAGTAATAACTACGAGCAGTACTTC TRBV20-1 TRBD2 many TRBJ2-7
CASSSGLAGSLNTGELFF TGTGCCAGCAGCTCGGGACTAGCGGGGTCCTTGAACACCGGGGAGCTGTTTTTT TRBV11-1 TRBD2 NA TRBJ2-2
CASSPRRTGVADTQYF TGTGCCAGCAGTCCTCGAAGGACAGGGGTAGCAGATACGCAGTATTTT TRBV12-3/TRBV12-4 TRBD1 NA TRBJ2-3